This T cell receptor beta chain was recovered during a study of blood T cell repertoires in COVID-19. Study-level information: In each case, the material was cDNA or gDNA derived from T cells, B-cell-depleted T cells, or PBMCs.

J was trimmed by 0 bases and V by 8 bases; bases with no gene match: 3. This CDR3 region has 14 residues. The germline V gene encodes CDR1 MDHEN and CDR2 SYDVKM. Original handling: Amplification of reference gene primers provided the estimated nucleated cell counts. Produced via immunoSEQ multiplex PCR; TCRdb's table is partial and in-frame only. V, J and clone size are those of that table, while D and trimming were read from the DNA. The table records some 350,000 clones, around 92% of them present only once. Sequencing used peripheral blood. This chain links TRBV28 with TRBJ2-7; TRBD2 matches 11 bases. This receptor was taken from a woman younger than 45 with COVID-19, enrolled during active disease. The CDR3 coding sequence is TGTGCCAGCTTTACTAGCGGGGGCTCCTACGAGCAGTACTTC. Residues: CASFTSGGSYEQYF.